The 3 T cell receptor beta chains presented below share a single source sample, sequenced in a study of T cell repertoires in aging, cancer and after chemotherapy. Multiplex touch-down PCR with TRB-A/B primers amplified rearranged V-D-J TRB sequences. TCRdb reprocessed the multiplex PCR reads via MiXCR and lists one record per CDR3 protein. The repertoire holds 4,900 or so distinct CDR3 sequences, with about 36% as singletons. Amplification of TCR beta used genomic DNA extracted from peripheral blood. Sequenced input: blood. Receptors were obtained from a human donor with a blood cancer.

This clonotype showed up just once. The rearrangement uses TRBV20-1 and TRBJ1-2; the D gene is possibly TRBD1 (5 bases). This CDR3 has 11 amino acids. Germline-derived CDR1 and CDR2 are DFQATT and SNEGSKA (reference sequence). With 1 base removed from V and 9 bases from J, the gap between germline ends came to 9 bases. This CDR3 reads CSARVGTSYTF. The CDR3 DNA is TGCAGTGCTAGAGTCGGGACTAGCTACACCTTC.

This chain joins TRBV19 and TRBJ2-1; 10 bases agree with TRBD2. Unmatched junction bases numbered 8, after V lost 5 bases and J lost 7 bases. Germline lookup yields CDR1 LNHDA and CDR2 SQIVND (reference sequence). The CDR3 is 15 residues long. CDR3 region: CASSPQAGGRNEQFF. CDR3 coding DNA: TGTGCCAGTAGTCCCCAAGCGGGGGGGAGAAATGAGCAGTTCTTC.

The V gene is TRBV7-9, the J gene TRBJ2-7; no firm D call. The germline V gene encodes CDR1 SEHNR and CDR2 FQNEAQ (reference sequence). The germline V and J ends were trimmed by 1 base and 7 bases, with 11 bases remaining between them. CDR3 length: 13 residues. The CDR3 DNA reads as TGTGCCAGCAGCTTAGGACGGAACGGGGAGCAGTACTTC. It translates to CASSLGRNGEQYF.